This TCR beta chain was identified in a study of shared clonotypes between healthy human individuals (dated by TCRdb to the early 2020s). Regarding the research as a whole: A few men and two women, aged 18 to 49 years, made up the cohort. Per donor, three plates each were used for CD4 naive and CD4 memory, two for CD8 naive, and one for CD8 memory. To estimate repertoire size and how much clonotypes are shared between individuals, the study performed deep sequencing of blood TCR repertoires from five healthy adults. Different laboratories and diverse techniques were used to prepare libraries and sequence TCR repertoires, to increase sequencing depth and limit assay-specific biases. Leukapheresis yielded between about 0.9 and 8.9 billion PBMCs per donor. What the study reported, not specific to this receptor: Across a few donors, around 5% of naive CD4, roughly 3.5% of naive CD8, 2% to 2.5% of memory CD4, and roughly 0.4% of memory CD8 clonotypes were shared. Pairwise subsampling indicated that sequencing depth was expected to affect the degree of clonotype sharing among donors. Compared with non-shared clonotypes, clonotypes shared by all four sorted-subset donors had higher generation probabilities. Larger estimated clonotype richness was generally found for naive subsets than for memory subsets. Sampling was restricted to blood, and TCR repertoires in tissue are likely to differ from TCR repertoires in blood. Rarefaction of sorted-subset datasets indicated incomplete sequencing despite the large sequencing depth. The genetic and exposure-history diversity represented was limited by the small number of donors.

Using the deep immunoSEQ assay, multiplex PCR amplified TCR CDR3 regions from genomic DNA. Genomic DNA extracted from each cell subset was distributed evenly over all wells of several immunoSEQ 96-well plates, and each plate served as one replicate. For sorted subsets, about 220 ng of genomic DNA, equivalent to some 30,000 T cell genomes, went into each replicate PCR. The purified libraries were quantified using a Qubit 3.0 fluorometer, sized with a Bioanalyzer 2100, and then quantified again using the KAPA Library Quantification kit. Each immunoSEQ 96-well plate was sequenced on its own single-read 150-cycle Illumina NextSeq 550 flow cell. Per the source publication's procedure: Because the immunoSEQ output held only junctional sequences and lacked quality scores, the filtering could not match the filtering applied to full-length reads. To assign V/J genes and CDR3, sequences were annotated using PyIR, a Python wrapper for IgBLAST v1.9, with IMGT germline references. Reads were filtered out if the reads had weak V/J assignments (E-value above 1e-6), no CDR3, stop codons, out-of-frame junctions, or ambiguous translated residues. V3J clonotypes were defined by identical inferred V gene, J gene, and CDR3 amino acid sequence. The percentage overlap between two repertoires was calculated by dividing the number of shared unique clonotypes by the size of the smaller repertoire. Richness of each repertoire was evaluated using RTK rarefaction, the Chao1 estimator, and Recon v2.1 estimates of unobserved clonotypes. Generation probabilities for all TCRbeta clonotypes obtained by the gDNA method from a handful of donors were computed using OLGA. The immuneACCESS repertoire file appears here via TCRdb, limited to in-frame rearrangements. These files lack a portion of the clones; in checked studies, under half of the deficit traces to unresolved V genes, and the cause of the others is not known. V and J calls and clone size are those listed in that table; D and trimming were worked out from the DNA. The sample records roughly 650,000 clones, around 96% of which are singletons. The top ten hold approximately 0.1% of the sample.

For the CD8 naive samples, CD45RO-negative cells were positively selected for CCR7, yielding a CD45RA+CCR7+ population from which TemRA cells were excluded. Healthy HIV-negative adults with no recently reported acute infections or vaccinations were included as donors. Only Caucasian adults living in Nashville, Tennessee, USA were represented among the donors. After blood collection by leukapheresis, PBMCs were isolated using Ficoll-Histopaque density gradient centrifugation and then cryopreserved in the vapor phase of liquid nitrogen. Analytical flow cytometry was used to check the purity and quantity of each magnetically sorted T cell population. Each sorted fraction had its genomic DNA isolated and then quantified by UV absorbance on a Nanodrop 2000c. The CDR3 runs 14 amino acids, cysteine and phenylalanine included. The read is trimmed to its CDR3 DNA, 42 bases read in frame from base 1. CDR1 and CDR2, per the germline V gene, are SNHLY and FYNNEI. V drops 6 bases and J drops 4 bases, leaving 16 bases in between.

As concerns this clone: There is no known antigen for this receptor. Base qualities were left out, and no much larger clone turns up one base away.

This receptor was taken from a woman aged 25 to 45 in good health. The rearranged segments are TRBV2 and TRBJ2-7; the D gene is perhaps TRBD1, on 7 matching bases. The sample taken for sequencing was naive CD8+ T cells sorted from blood. Read against the paper, the sample's cell subset or site label means: CD45RA+CCR7+. Here is the DNA: TGTGCCAGCAGAGAGGCAGGGGGGCTATACGAGCAGTACTTC. The resulting protein is CASREAGGLYEQYF.